The rows below give T cell receptor beta chains drawn from one sample of a study of spatial heterogeneity in lung cancer. A single record per CDR3 protein comes from TCRdb applying MiXCR to the 5' RACE reads. The sample lists 85,000 to 100,000 distinct CDR3 sequences; approximately 12% were seen once. The material was PBMCs, obtained at surgery. Every receptor here comes from a male donor with early-stage non-small cell lung cancer. The CDR3 runs from the conserved cysteine through the conserved F or W. The D gene is left open where the match is weak. Some rows mark clone size as missing; the rest say once, few, many or name a class of expanded clone.

cdr3_length j_call d_call v_call clone_size cdr3_aa cdr3_nt
15 TRBJ2-2 TRBD1 TRBV7-9 few CASSLGQGAPGELFF TGTGCCAGCAGCTTGGGACAGGGAGCACCCGGGGAGCTGTTTTTT
16 TRBJ2-2 . TRBV10-3 few CAISESAGMNTGELFF TGTGCCATCAGTGAGTCGGCAGGGATGAACACCGGGGAGCTGTTTTTT
15 TRBJ2-3 TRBD1 TRBV20-1 few CSARDWDRFTDTQYF TGCAGTGCTAGAGATTGGGACAGGTTCACAGATACGCAGTATTTT
14 TRBJ2-3 . TRBV7-7 . CASSLTSSSDTQYF TGTGCTAGCAGCTTAACTAGTTCTAGCGATACGCAGTATTTT
15 TRBJ2-3 TRBD2 TRBV7-2 . CASSLLRLAADTQYF TGTGCCAGCAGCTTACTGCGACTAGCGGCAGATACGCAGTATTTT
15 TRBJ2-6 . TRBV19 . CASSMDPSGANVLTF TGTGCCAGTAGTATGGACCCCTCTGGGGCCAACGTCCTGACTTTC
14 TRBJ1-6 . TRBV18 . CASSPRDKTSPLHF TGTGCCAGCTCACCACGGGACAAAACTTCACCCCTCCACTTT
17 TRBJ1-3 TRBD1 TRBV5-1 . CASSFLTGGSSGNTIYF TGCGCCAGCAGCTTCCTTACAGGGGGCTCATCTGGAAACACCATATATTTT
15 TRBJ1-5 . TRBV20-1 . CSARDVGRGNQPQHF TGCAGTGCTAGAGATGTTGGCAGGGGCAATCAGCCCCAGCATTTT
14 TRBJ2-1 TRBD2 TRBV27 . CASSLLAGAYEQFF TGTGCCAGCAGTCTCCTAGCGGGAGCTTATGAGCAGTTCTTC
14 TRBJ1-5 . TRBV18 . CASSPSGRDQPQHF TGTGCCAGCTCACCGTCGGGGCGCGATCAGCCCCAGCATTTT
17 TRBJ2-7 TRBD2 TRBV4-1 . CASSQVMGERGQHEQYF TGCGCCAGCAGCCAAGTCATGGGGGAGCGGGGGCAGCACGAGCAGTACTTC
18 TRBJ2-1 . TRBV7-9 . CASSLELRRTSSYNEQFF TGTGCCAGCAGCTTAGAGCTTAGGCGGACCTCTTCTTACAATGAGCAGTTCTTC
19 TRBJ2-5 . TRBV2 few CASRGWAHLRGSYQETQYF TGTGCCAGCCGTGGTTGGGCCCACCTACGCGGATCGTACCAAGAGACCCAGTACTTC
17 TRBJ2-5 TRBD2 TRBV6-2/TRBV6-3 . CASSYSTLAGVSETQYF TGTGCCAGCAGTTACTCGACCCTAGCGGGAGTCTCAGAGACCCAGTACTTC
14 TRBJ1-1 TRBD1 TRBV6-2/TRBV6-3 . CASRLTGKNTEAFF TGTGCCAGCAGATTGACAGGGAAGAACACTGAAGCTTTCTTT
15 TRBJ2-1 . TRBV12-5 . CASGLAGNLYNEQFF TGTGCTAGTGGTTTAGCAGGGAACCTATACAATGAGCAGTTCTTC
13 TRBJ2-5 . TRBV28 . CASINRREETQYF TGTGCCAGCATTAACAGGAGGGAAGAGACCCAGTACTTC
15 TRBJ2-1 TRBD1 TRBV28 many CASSWDRGSYNEQFF TGTGCCAGCAGTTGGGACAGGGGTTCCTACAATGAGCAGTTCTTC
15 TRBJ1-5 . TRBV2 . CASSAGSLGNQPQHF TGTGCCAGCAGTGCGGGCAGCCTGGGCAATCAGCCCCAGCATTTT
15 TRBJ2-2 . TRBV12-3/TRBV12-4 many CASSHRPAGTGELFF TGTGCCAGCAGCCACAGGCCTGCGGGCACCGGGGAGCTGTTTTTT
15 TRBJ2-3 TRBD2 TRBV6-1 . CASSERRVAGATQYF TGTGCCAGCAGTGAAAGGAGGGTAGCGGGCGCCACGCAGTATTTT
16 TRBJ1-3 TRBD1 TRBV24-1 . CATSDPTGESGNTIYF TGTGCCACCAGTGACCCGACAGGGGAATCTGGAAACACCATATATTTT
15 TRBJ1-2 TRBD1 TRBV12-3/TRBV12-4 few CASSPRQGRGYGYTF TGTGCCAGCAGTCCCAGACAGGGCCGAGGGTATGGCTACACCTTC
15 TRBJ1-1 TRBD1 TRBV29-1 . CSCVGTGTIYTEAFF TGCAGCTGCGTCGGGACAGGGACGATCTACACTGAAGCTTTCTTT
16 TRBJ1-1 . TRBV18 few CASSPPRGSLNTEAFF TGTGCCAGCTCACCACCGAGGGGTTCCCTGAACACTGAAGCTTTCTTT
13 TRBJ2-1 . TRBV7-2 few CASSVLGAGEQFF TGTGCCAGCAGCGTACTAGGTGCGGGTGAGCAGTTCTTC
14 TRBJ1-2 TRBD1 TRBV18 few CASSPATGGYGYTF TGTGCCAGCTCACCGGCGACAGGGGGCTATGGCTACACCTTC
16 TRBJ2-1 . TRBV24-1 few CATSDTGHPLGNEQFF TGTGCCACCAGTGATACCGGCCACCCCCTTGGGAATGAGCAGTTCTTC
17 TRBJ1-4 . TRBV7-2 few CASSGGSGRSTNEKLFF TGTGCCAGCAGTGGGGGTTCAGGGAGATCAACTAATGAAAAACTGTTTTTT
12 TRBJ1-1 TRBD1 TRBV12-3/TRBV12-4 many CASSAGTAEAFF TGTGCCAGCAGTGCCGGGACAGCAGAAGCTTTCTTT
11 TRBJ1-2 . TRBV10-3 many CAISGGYGYTF TGTGCCATCAGCGGGGGCTATGGCTACACCTTC
14 TRBJ2-3 . TRBV7-2 . CASSARFDGGTQYF TGTGCCAGCAGCGCTCGTTTCGACGGAGGTACGCAGTATTTT
14 TRBJ2-5 . TRBV7-8 few CASSLINRQETQYF TGTGCCAGCAGCTTAATAAATAGACAAGAGACCCAGTACTTC
13 TRBJ1-5 TRBD1 TRBV30 few CAWTDRDNQPQHF TGTGCCTGGACTGACAGGGACAATCAGCCCCAGCATTTT
15 TRBJ2-1 . TRBV24-1 many CATSDFQRSYNEQFF TGTGCCACCAGTGATTTTCAACGCTCCTACAATGAGCAGTTCTTC
16 TRBJ2-7 . TRBV14 . CASSQLRRGISYEQYF TGTGCCAGCAGCCAACTTCGAAGAGGGATATCCTACGAGCAGTACTTC